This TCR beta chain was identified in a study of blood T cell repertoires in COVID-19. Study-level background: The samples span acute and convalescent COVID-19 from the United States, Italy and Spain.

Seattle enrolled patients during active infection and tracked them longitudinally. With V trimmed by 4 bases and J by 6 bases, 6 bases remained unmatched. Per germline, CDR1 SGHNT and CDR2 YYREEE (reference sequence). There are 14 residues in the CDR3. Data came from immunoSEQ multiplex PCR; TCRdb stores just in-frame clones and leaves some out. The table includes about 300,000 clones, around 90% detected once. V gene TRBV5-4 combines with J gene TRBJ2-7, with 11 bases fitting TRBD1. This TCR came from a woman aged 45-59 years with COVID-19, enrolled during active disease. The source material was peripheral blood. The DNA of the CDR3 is TGTGCCAGCAGCCCCGGACAGGGGGCGGGCGAGCAGTACTTC. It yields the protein CASSPGQGAGEQYF.